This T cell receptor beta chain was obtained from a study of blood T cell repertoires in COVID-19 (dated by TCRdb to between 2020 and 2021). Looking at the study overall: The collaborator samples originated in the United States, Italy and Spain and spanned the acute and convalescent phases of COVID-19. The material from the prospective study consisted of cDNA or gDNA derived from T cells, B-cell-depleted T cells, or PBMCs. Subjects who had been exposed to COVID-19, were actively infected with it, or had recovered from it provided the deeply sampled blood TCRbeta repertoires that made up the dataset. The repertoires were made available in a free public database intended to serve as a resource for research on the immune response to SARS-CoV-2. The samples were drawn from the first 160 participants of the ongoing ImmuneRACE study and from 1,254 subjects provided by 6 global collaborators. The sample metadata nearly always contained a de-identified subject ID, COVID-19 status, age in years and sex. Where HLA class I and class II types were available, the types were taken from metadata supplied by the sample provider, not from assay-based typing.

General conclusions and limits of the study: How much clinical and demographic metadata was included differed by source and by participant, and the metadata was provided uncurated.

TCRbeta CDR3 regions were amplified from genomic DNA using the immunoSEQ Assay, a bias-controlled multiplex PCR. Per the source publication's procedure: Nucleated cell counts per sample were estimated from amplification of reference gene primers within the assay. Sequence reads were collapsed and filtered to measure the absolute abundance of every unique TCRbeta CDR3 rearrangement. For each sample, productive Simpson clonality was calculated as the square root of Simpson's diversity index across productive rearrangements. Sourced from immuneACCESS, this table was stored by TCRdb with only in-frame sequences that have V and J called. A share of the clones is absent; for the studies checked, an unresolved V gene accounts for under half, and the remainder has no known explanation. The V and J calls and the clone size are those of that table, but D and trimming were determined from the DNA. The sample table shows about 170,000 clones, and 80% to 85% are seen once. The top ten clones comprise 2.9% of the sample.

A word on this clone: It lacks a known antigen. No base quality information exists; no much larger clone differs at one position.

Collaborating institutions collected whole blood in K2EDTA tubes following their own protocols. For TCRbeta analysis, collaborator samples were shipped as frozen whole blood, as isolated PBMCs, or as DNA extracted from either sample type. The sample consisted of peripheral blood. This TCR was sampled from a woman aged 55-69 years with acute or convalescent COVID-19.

The bases read TGTGCCAGCAGTGAAGGGGGACTTAGGAGCACTGAAGCTTTCTTT. This yields the protein CASSEGGLRSTEAFF. The V gene is TRBV25-1 and the J gene is TRBJ1-1, and the D gene may be TRBD1, 5 bases matching. The CDR3 numbers 15 residues from cysteine through phenylalanine. Just CDR3 DNA is preserved here, 45 bases in frame from base 1. V is cut by 2 bases and J by 4 bases, and the space between the germline ends is 14 bases. Per the germline V gene, MGHDK is the CDR1 and SYGVNS is the CDR2. The full variable domain, completed from the reference TRBV25-1 and TRBJ1-1 proteins outside the CDR3, reads EADIYQTPRYLVIGTGKKITLECSQTMGHDKMYWYQQDPGMELHLIHYSYGVNSTEKGDLSSESTVSRIRTEHFPLTLESARPSHTSQYLCASSEGGLRSTEAFFGQGTRLTVV.